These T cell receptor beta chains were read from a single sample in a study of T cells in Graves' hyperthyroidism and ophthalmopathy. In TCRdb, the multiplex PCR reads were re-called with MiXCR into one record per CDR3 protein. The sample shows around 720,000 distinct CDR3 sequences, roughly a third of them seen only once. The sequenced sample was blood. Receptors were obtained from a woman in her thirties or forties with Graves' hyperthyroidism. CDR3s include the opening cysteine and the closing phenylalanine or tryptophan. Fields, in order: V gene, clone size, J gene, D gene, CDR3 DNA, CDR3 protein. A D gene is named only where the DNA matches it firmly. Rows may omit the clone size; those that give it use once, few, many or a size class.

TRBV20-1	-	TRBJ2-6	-	TGCAGTGCTAGTCACGTCCTGACTTTC	CSASHVLTF
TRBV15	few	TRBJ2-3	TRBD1	TGTGCCACCAGCAGAGTTGGGCAGGGGGCCGGAGATACGCAGTATTTT	CATSRVGQGAGDTQYF
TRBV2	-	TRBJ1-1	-	TGTGCCAGCCAAGGAGGGATCACTGAAGCTTTCTTT	CASQGGITEAFF
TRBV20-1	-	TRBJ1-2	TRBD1	TGCAGTGCCCCTCCGACAGGGACTTACTATGGCTACACCTTC	CSAPPTGTYYGYTF
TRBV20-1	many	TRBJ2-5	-	TGCAGTGCTAGCGAAGGACTGCGAGGAGAGACCCAGTACTTC	CSASEGLRGETQYF
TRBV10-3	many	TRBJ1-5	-	TGTGCCATCAGTGCCATCGGGGGGGCGAATCAGCCCCAGCATTTT	CAISAIGGANQPQHF
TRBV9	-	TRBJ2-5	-	TGTGCCAGCAGCGTAAATATACTCCAAGAGACCCAGTACTTC	CASSVNILQETQYF
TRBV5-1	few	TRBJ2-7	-	TGCGCCAGCAGCTTCGGGACACAGGTACGCGAGCAGTACTTC	CASSFGTQVREQYF
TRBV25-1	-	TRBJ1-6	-	TGTGCCAGCAGTTTGGGGGGCCCCTATTCACCCCTCCACTTT	CASSLGGPYSPLHF
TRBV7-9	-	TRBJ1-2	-	TGTGCCAGCAGCCGAATCGGACAGCGGGCCTACGGTGGCTACACCTTC	CASSRIGQRAYGGYTF
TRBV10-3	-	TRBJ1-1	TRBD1	TGTGCCAGCAGACTTTTACGACAGGGCGCCACTGAAGCTTTCTTT	CASRLLRQGATEAFF
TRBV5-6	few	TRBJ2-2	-	TGTGCCAGCAGCCATCGACAGTACACCGGGGAGCTGTTTTTT	CASSHRQYTGELFF
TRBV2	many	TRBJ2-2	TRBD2	TGTGCCAGCGCGGGACTAGCGGGTACCGGGGAGCTGTTTTTT	CASAGLAGTGELFF
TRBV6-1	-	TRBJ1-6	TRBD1	TGTGCCAGCAGTCGGGACAGTAGTTCCTCCTATAATTCACCCCTCCACTTT	CASSRDSSSSYNSPLHF
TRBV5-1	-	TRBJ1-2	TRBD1	TGCGCCAGCAGCTTGATTACAGGGGATGGCTACACCTTC	CASSLITGDGYTF
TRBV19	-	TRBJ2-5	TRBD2	TGTGCCAGTAGTATGGGAACAGCGGGGAGAGGGGAGACCCAGTACTTC	CASSMGTAGRGETQYF
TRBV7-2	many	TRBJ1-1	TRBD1	TGTGCCAGCAGCCGGACAGGGTGGAACACTGAAGCTTTCTTT	CASSRTGWNTEAFF
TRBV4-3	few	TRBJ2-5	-	TGCGCCAGCAGCCAAGTAGGCCTGGAAGAGACCCAGTACTTC	CASSQVGLEETQYF
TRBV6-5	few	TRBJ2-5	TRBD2	TGTGCCAGCAGTTCCCCTTTACTAGCGGGACATCAAGAGACCCAGTACTTC	CASSSPLLAGHQETQYF
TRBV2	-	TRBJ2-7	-	TGTGCCAGCAGTGAACAGGGTGGCGAGCAGTACTTC	CASSEQGGEQYF
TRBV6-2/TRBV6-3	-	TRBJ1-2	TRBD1	TGTGCCAGCAGCAACACCAACCCCATCGGGGACAGGGGGCTGAGTGGCTATGGCTACACCTTC	CASSNTNPIGDRGLSGYGYTF
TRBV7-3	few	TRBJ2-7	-	TGTGCCAGCAGTGTTAGCGGCTCCTACAATGAGCAGTACTTC	CASSVSGSYNEQYF
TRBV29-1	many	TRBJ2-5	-	TGCAGCGTTGCGGCAGGGAGGTCCGGTCGGGAGACCCAGTACTTC	CSVAAGRSGRETQYF
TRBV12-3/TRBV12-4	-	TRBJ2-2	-	TGTGCCAGCAGTTCGGTCTATAATAGGACCGGGGAGCTGTTTTTT	CASSSVYNRTGELFF
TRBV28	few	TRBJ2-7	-	TGTGCCAGCAGTTTCCATTCGGGGGAATCACGCGAGCAGTACTTC	CASSFHSGESREQYF
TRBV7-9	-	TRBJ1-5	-	TGTGCCAGCAGCAGAGAAAATAGCAATCAGCCCCAGCATTTT	CASSRENSNQPQHF
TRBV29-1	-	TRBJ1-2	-	TGCAGCGCGGGGGGCGGTCACTATGGCTACACCTTC	CSAGGGHYGYTF
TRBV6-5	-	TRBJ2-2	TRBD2	TGTGCCAGCAGTTACGGGACTAGCGGAGAGCTGTTTTTT	CASSYGTSGELFF
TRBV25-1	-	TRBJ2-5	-	TGTGCCAGCAGTGAACCCAGGCGGGGTGGTGAGACCCAGTACTTC	CASSEPRRGGETQYF
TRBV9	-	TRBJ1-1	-	TGTGCCAGCAGCATAGCTCCAGGGACGAACACTGAAGCTTTCTTT	CASSIAPGTNTEAFF
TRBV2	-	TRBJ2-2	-	TGTGCCAGCAGCCTATCGGACCTCACCGGGGAGCTGTTTTTT	CASSLSDLTGELFF
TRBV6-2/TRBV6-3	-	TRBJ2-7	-	TGTGCCAGCAGCCCGGGGGTAACACGAGAGCAGTACTTC	CASSPGVTREQYF
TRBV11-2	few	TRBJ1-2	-	TGTGCCAGCAGCTGGACAGCGGAGATTAACTATGGCTACACCTTC	CASSWTAEINYGYTF
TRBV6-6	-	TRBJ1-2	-	TGTGCCAGCAGTGAGGTCTTAACCTTGGGAGGCTACACCTTC	CASSEVLTLGGYTF
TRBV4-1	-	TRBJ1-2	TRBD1	TGCGCCAGCAGCCGTCAACAGGGGGACTATGGCTACACCTTC	CASSRQQGDYGYTF
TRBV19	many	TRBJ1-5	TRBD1	TGTGCCAGTAGTGGGACAGGGGTTCAGCCCCAGCATTTT	CASSGTGVQPQHF
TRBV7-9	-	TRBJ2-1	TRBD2	TGTGCCAGCAGCCATGGACTAGCGGTTAATGAGCAGTTCTTC	CASSHGLAVNEQFF
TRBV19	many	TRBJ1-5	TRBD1	TGTGCCAGTAAACAGGACAGGAACCGCGGGCCCCAGCATTTT	CASKQDRNRGPQHF
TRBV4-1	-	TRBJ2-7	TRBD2	TGCGCCAGCAGCCAAGCGGGCGGGAGAGGCTACGAGCAGTACTTC	CASSQAGGRGYEQYF
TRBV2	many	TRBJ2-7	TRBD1	TGTGCCAGCAAAACCGGGACAGCGTCCTACGAGCAGTACTTC	CASKTGTASYEQYF
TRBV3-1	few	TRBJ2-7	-	TGTGCCAGCAGCCAAGATCTCCCGGGATCCTCCTACGAGCAGTACTTC	CASSQDLPGSSYEQYF
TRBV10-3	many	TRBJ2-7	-	TGTGCCATCAGCGGAGGGCTAGGGCCCTACGAGCAGTACTTC	CAISGGLGPYEQYF
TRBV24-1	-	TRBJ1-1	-	TGTGCCACCAGTTGGGGCACTGAAGCTTTCTTT	CATSWGTEAFF
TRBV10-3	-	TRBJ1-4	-	TGTGCCATCAGGGAGGATGCAACTAATGAAAAACTGTTTTTT	CAIREDATNEKLFF
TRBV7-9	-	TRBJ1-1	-	TGTGCCAGCAGCTTAGCAGGGCGCGGTTACACTGAAGCTTTCTTT	CASSLAGRGYTEAFF
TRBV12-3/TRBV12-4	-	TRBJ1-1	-	TGTGCCAGCAGTGCCCTAGGGTCGGAAGCTTTCTTT	CASSALGSEAFF
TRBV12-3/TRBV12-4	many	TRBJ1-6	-	TGTGCCAGCAGCTCGTTAGGAAATTCACCCCTCCACTTT	CASSSLGNSPLHF
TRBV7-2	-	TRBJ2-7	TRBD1	TGTGCCAGCAGCTTGGCGGCGGGACAGGGAGCCTACGAGCAGTACTTC	CASSLAAGQGAYEQYF
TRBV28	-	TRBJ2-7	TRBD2	TGTGCCAGCAGGGCGGGAGGGCCCCCCTACGAGCAGTACTTC	CASRAGGPPYEQYF
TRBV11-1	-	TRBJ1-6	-	TGTGCCAGCAGCCTGAACAGAAGTTCACCCCTCCACTTT	CASSLNRSSPLHF
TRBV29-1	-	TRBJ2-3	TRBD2	TGCAGCGGACGCGGGGGGTCCGCTAGCACAGATACGCAGTATTTT	CSGRGGSASTDTQYF
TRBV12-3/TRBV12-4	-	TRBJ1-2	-	TGTGCCAGCAGTAGGGACGAAATCAACTATGGCTACACCTTC	CASSRDEINYGYTF